This note documents a single T cell receptor beta chain sequence. Cohorts were determined from participant-reported clinical history. Recovered Cohort 3 donors showed two negative PCRs, clearance, or symptom resolution. Original analysis: Reference gene primer amplification gave estimated nucleated cell counts. The data were produced by immunoSEQ multiplex PCR, yet TCRdb's version contains in-frame clones alone and is incomplete. Clone size and V and J calls were adopted from that table, with D and trimming inferred from the DNA. The sample carries approximately 170,000 clones, around 80% recorded once. Losses at the gene ends were 8 bases for V and 0 bases for J; bases not matched to a gene: 8. This CDR3 has 15 amino acids. The sample is drawn from a study of blood T cell repertoires in COVID-19.

The sequencing input was PBMCs or T cells enriched from blood (not recorded which). The clonotype comes from a woman aged 45-65 years who had recovered from COVID-19. The chain employs TRBV23-1 and TRBJ2-3, with 7 bases that match TRBD1. TRBV23-1 is designated an ORF whose function remains uncertain. The CDR3 bases are TGCGCCAGCCGCACTACAGGGGAAAGCACAGATACGCAGTATTTT. Translation: CASRTTGESTDTQYF.